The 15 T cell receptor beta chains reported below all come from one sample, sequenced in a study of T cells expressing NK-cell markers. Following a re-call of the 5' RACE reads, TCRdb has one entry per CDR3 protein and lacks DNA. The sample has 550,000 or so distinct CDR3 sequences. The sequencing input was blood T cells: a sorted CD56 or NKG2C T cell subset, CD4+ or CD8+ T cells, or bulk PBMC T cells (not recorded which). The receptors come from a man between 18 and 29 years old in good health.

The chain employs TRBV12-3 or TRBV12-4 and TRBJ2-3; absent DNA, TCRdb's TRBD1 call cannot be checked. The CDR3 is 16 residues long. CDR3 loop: CASSSQGRQLTDTQYF.

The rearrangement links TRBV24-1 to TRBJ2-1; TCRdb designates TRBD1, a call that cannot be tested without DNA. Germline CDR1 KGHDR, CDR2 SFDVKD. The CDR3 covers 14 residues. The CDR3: CATSGQGSSNEQFF.

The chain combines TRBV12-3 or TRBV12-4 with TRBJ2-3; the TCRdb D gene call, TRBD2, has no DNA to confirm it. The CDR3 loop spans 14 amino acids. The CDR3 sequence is CASRGTSGRDTQYF.

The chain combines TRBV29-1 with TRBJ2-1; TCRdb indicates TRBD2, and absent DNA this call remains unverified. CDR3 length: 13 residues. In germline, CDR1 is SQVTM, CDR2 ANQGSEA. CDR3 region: CSGGLAGPNEQFF.

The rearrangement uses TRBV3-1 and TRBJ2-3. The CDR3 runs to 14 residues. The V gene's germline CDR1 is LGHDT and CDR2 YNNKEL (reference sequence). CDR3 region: CASSQGPGTDTQYF.

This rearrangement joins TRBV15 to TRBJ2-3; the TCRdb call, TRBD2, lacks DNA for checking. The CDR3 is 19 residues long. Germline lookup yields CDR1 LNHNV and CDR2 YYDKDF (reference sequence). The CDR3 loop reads CATRSAQGLAGGRTDTQYF.

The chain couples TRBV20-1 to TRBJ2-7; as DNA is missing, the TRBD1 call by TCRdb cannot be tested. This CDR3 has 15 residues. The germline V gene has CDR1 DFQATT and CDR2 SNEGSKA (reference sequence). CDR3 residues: CSARPMGQGLHEQYF.

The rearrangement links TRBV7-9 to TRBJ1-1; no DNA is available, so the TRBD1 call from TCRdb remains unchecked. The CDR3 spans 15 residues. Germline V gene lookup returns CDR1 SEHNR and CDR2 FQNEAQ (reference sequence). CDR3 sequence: CASSMLQGGITEAFF.

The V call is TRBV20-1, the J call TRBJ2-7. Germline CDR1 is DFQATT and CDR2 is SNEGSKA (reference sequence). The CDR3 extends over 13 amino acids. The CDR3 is CSASLRATSEQYF.

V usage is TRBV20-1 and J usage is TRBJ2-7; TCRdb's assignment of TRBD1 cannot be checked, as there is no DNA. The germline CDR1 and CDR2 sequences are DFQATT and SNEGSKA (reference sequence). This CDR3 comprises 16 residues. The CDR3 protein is CSANTGQGLSPYEQYF.

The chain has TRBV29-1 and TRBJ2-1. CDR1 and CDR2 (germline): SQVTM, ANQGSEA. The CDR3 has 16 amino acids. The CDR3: CSVEATAGASYNEQFF.

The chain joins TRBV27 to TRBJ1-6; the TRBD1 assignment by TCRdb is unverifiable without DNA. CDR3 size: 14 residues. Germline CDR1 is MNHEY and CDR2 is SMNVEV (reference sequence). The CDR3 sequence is CASSFMLGDSPLHF.

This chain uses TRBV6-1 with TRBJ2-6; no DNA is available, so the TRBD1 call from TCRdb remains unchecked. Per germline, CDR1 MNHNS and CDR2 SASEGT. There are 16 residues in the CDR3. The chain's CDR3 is CASSPRRGSGANVLTF.

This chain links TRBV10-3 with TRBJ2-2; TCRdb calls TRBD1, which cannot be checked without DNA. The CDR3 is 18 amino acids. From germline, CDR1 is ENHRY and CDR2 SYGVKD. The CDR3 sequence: CAISSSLRQGSNTGELFF.

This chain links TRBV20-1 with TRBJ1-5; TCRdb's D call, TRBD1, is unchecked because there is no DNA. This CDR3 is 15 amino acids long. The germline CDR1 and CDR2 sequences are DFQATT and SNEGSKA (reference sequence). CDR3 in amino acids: CSARPGTASNQPQHF.